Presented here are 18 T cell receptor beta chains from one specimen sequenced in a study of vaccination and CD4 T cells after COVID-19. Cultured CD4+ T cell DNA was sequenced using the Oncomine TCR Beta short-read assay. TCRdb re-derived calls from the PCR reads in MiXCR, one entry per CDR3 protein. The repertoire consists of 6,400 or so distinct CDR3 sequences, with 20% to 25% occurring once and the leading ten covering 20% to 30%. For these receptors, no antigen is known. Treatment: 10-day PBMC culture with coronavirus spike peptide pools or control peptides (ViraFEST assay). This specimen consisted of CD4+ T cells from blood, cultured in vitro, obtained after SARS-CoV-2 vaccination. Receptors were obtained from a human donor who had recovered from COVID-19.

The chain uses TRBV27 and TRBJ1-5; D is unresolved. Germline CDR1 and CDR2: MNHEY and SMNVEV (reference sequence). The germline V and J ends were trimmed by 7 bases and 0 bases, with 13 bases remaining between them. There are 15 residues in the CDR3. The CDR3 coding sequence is TGTGCCAGCAAGGACGGAATCCATAGCAATCAGCCCCAGCATTTT. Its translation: CASKDGIHSNQPQHF.

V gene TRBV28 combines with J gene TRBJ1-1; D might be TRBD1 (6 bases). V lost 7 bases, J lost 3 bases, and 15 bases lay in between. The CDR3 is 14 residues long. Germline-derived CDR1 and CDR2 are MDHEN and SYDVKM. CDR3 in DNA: TGTGCCAGCAATCCCGGGACAAAGGACACTGAAGCTTTCTTT. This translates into CASNPGTKDTEAFF.

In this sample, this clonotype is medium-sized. The CDR3 here is CSARDFLVGEAFF. The DNA of the CDR3 is TGCAGTGCTAGAGATTTCCTAGTGGGTGAAGCTTTCTTT. The rearrangement links TRBV20-1 to TRBJ1-1; D is ambiguous. Trimming removed 0 bases from V and 7 bases from J, with 12 bases in between. Germline CDR1 is DFQATT and CDR2 is SNEGSKA (reference sequence). This CDR3 region has 13 residues.

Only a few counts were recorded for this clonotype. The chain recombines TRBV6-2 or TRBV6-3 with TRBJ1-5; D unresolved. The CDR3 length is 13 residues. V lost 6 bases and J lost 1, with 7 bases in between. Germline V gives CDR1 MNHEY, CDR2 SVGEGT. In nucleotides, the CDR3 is TGTGCCAGCAGGGGGTTGAGCAATCAGCCCCAGCATTTT. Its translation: CASRGLSNQPQHF.

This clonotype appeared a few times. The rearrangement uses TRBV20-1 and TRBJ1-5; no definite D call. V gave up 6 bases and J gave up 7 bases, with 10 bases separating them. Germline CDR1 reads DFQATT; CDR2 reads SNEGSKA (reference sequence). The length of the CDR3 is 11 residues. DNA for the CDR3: TGCAGTGCCAAGGGCGAGCAGCCCCAGCATTTT. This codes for CSAKGEQPQHF.

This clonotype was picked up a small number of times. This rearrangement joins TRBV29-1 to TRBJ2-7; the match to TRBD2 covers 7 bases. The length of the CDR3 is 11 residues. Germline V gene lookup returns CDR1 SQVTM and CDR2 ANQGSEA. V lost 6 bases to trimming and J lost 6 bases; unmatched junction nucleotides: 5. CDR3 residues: CSVKTSREQYF. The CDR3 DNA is TGCAGCGTAAAGACTAGCCGCGAGCAGTACTTC.

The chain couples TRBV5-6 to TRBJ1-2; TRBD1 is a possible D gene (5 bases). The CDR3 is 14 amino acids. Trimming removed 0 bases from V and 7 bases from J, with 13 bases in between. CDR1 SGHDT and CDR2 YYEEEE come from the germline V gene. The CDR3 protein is CASSLEQGSSGYTF. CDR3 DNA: TGTGCCAGCAGCTTGGAGCAGGGATCAAGTGGCTACACCTTC.

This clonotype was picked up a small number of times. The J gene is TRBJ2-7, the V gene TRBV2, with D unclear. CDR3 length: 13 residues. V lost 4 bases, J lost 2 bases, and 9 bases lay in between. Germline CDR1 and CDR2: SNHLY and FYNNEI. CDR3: CASSGGVTYEQYF. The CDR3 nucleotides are TGTGCCAGCAGTGGAGGTGTGACCTACGAGCAGTACTTC.

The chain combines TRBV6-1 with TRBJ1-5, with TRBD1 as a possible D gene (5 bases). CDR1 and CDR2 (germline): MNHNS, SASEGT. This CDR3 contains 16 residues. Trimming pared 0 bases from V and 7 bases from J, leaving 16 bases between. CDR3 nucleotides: TGTGCCAGCAGTGAAGCTATGGGGGATTCAGGGCAGCCCCAGCATTTT. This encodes CASSEAMGDSGQPQHF.

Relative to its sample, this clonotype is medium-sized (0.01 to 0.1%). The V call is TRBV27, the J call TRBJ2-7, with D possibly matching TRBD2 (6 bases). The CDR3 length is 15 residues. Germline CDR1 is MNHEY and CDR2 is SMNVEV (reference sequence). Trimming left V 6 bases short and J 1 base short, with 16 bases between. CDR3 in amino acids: CASSPVGEASYEQYF. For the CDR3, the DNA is TGTGCCAGCAGCCCAGTAGGGGAGGCATCCTACGAGCAGTACTTC.

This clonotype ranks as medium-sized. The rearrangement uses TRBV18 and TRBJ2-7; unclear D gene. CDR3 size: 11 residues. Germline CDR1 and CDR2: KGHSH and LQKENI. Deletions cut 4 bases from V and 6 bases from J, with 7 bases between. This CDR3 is CASSRAGEQYF. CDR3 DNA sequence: TGTGCCAGCTCACGAGCCGGCGAGCAGTACTTC.

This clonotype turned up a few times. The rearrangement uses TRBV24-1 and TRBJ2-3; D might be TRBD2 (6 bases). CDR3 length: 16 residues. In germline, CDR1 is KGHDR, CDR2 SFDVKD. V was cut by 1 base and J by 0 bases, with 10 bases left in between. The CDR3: CATSDFTRGSTDTQYF. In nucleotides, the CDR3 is TGTGCCACCAGTGATTTTACACGGGGGAGCACAGATACGCAGTATTTT.

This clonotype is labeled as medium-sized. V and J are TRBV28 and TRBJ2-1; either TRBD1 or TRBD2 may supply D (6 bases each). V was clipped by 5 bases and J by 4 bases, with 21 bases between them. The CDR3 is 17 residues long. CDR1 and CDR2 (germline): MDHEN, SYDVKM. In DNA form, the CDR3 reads TGTGCCAGCAGTGTCGTGTCGGGGGCCGATTGGTACAATGAGCAGTTCTTC. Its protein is CASSVVSGADWYNEQFF.

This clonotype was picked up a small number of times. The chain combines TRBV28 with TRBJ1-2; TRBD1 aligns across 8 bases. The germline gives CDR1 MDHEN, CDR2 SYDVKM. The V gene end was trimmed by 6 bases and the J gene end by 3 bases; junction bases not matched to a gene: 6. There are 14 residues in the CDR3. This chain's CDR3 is CASRPGQGHYGYTF. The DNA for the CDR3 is TGTGCCAGCAGACCCGGACAGGGTCACTATGGCTACACCTTC.

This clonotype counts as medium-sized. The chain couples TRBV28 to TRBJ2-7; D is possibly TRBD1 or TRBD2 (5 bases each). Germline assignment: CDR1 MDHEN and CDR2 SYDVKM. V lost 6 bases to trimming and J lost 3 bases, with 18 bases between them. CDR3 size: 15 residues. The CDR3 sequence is CASSQLRDGNYEQYF. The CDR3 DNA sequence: TGTGCCAGCAGCCAGCTCCGGGACGGAAACTACGAGCAGTACTTC. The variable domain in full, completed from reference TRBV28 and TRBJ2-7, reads DVKVTQSSRYLVKRTGEKVFLECVQDMDHENMFWYRQDPGLGLRLIYFSYDVKMKEKGDIPEGYSVSREKKERFSLILESASTNQTSMYLCASSQLRDGNYEQYFGPGTRLTVT.

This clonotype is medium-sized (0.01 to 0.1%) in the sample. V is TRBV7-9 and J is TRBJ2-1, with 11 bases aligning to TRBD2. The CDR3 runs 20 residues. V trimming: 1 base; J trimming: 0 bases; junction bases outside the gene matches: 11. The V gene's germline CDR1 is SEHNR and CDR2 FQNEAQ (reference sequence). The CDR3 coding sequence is TGTGCCAGCAGCTTAGTGTTTCGACTAGCGGGACTGGGCTCCTACAATGAGCAGTTCTTC. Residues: CASSLVFRLAGLGSYNEQFF.

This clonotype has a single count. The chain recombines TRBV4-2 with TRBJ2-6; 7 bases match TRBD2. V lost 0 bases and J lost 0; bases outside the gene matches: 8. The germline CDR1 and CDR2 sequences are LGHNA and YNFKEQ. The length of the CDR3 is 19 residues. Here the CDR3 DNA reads TGTGCCAGCAGCCAAGATCCTAGCGGTCTCCCCTCTGGGGCCAACGTCCTGACTTTC. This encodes CASSQDPSGLPSGANVLTF.

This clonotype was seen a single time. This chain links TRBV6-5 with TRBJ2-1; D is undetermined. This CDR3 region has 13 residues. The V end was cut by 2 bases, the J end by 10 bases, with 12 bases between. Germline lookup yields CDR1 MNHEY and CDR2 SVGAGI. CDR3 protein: CASSYPTVLEQFF. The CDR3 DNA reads TGTGCCAGCAGTTACCCGACTGTGTTGGAGCAGTTCTTC.